The sequence of this T cell receptor beta chain was determined in a study of blood T cell repertoires in COVID-19. Method: immunoSEQ multiplex PCR; TCRdb's copy keeps in-frame clones and lacks some. The profile shows roughly 300,000 clones, 70% to 90% of them singletons. Participants spanned ages roughly 18 to 90 years and resided in 20 to 30 US areas. This CDR3 is 13 amino acids long. CDR1 and CDR2 (germline): SGHTA, FQGTGA. The junction had 3 bases not matched to a gene; V was cut back by 5 bases and J by 7 bases. V and J are TRBV7-3 and TRBJ2-7, with 12 bases identical to TRBD2. Sequencing was performed on PBMCs or T cells enriched from blood (not recorded which). The origin of this receptor is a woman in her thirties or forties with acute COVID-19. This chain's CDR3 is CASSQTSGGEQYF. The CDR3 DNA reads as TGTGCCAGCAGCCAGACTAGCGGGGGAGAGCAGTACTTC.